This TCR beta chain appears in the sequencing data of a study of identical twins. Deletions cut 7 bases from V and 4 bases from J, with 11 bases between. The CDR3 sequence is 12 residues long. CDR1 and CDR2 from the germline V gene are SGHRS and YFSETQ. This clonotype has a count of ten or more. TCRdb fed the 5' RACE reads into MiXCR, producing one record per CDR3 protein. This table holds approximately 890,000 distinct CDR3 sequences, 9% to 15% found once. These same data were also listed under a study on yellow fever vaccine responses in identical twins.

The rearrangement joins TRBV5-1 to TRBJ1-1; D may be TRBD1 (6 bases). Sequencing input: PBMCs. The origin of this receptor is a woman between 18 and 29 years old in good health. CDR3 in amino acids: CASGRGGTEAFF. CDR3 in DNA: TGCGCCAGCGGCAGGGGAGGCACTGAAGCTTTCTTT.